The rows below give T cell receptor beta chains drawn from one sample of a study of control samples from healthy donors and cancer patients. Assay used: immunoSEQ multiplex PCR; TCRdb lists only in-frame clones, some missing. The sample includes approximately 52,000 clones, roughly 87% of them seen just once. Sequencing was carried out using blood. The receptors originated from a man aged 45-65 years in good health. Each CDR3 is given with its conserved first and last residue. A D gene is named only where the DNA matches it firmly. Where a row states a size, it is once, few, many or the class of an expanded clone; other rows omit it.

size: .; D: TRBD1; V: TRBV7-2; J: TRBJ2-7; CDR3: CASSSQQGSYEQYF; DNA: TGTGCCAGCAGCTCGCAACAGGGGTCCTACGAGCAGTACTTC
size: .; D: .; V: TRBV7-2; J: TRBJ1-1; CDR3: CASRGGFGGWTEAFF; DNA: TGTGCCAGCAGGGGTGGTTTTGGGGGCTGGACTGAAGCTTTCTTT
size: .; D: .; V: TRBV28; J: TRBJ1-5; CDR3: CASSLDIDNQPQHF; DNA: TGTGCCAGCAGTCTCGACATTGACAATCAGCCCCAGCATTTT
size: .; D: .; V: TRBV5-1; J: TRBJ1-1; CDR3: CASSLAGSYTEAFF; DNA: TGCGCCAGCAGCTTGGCCGGCAGCTACACTGAAGCTTTCTTT
size: .; D: .; V: TRBV10-2; J: TRBJ1-1; CDR3: CASSESGIEAFF; DNA: TGCGCCAGCAGTGAGTCAGGGATTGAAGCTTTCTTT
size: .; D: .; V: TRBV11-2; J: TRBJ1-1; CDR3: CASSFQHLNTEAFF; DNA: TGTGCCAGCAGCTTTCAACACTTGAACACTGAAGCTTTCTTT
size: .; D: TRBD1; V: TRBV7-6; J: TRBJ1-4; CDR3: CASSKRQGAEKLFF; DNA: TGTGCCAGCAGCAAACGACAGGGTGCTGAAAAACTGTTTTTT
size: .; D: .; V: TRBV28; J: TRBJ2-7; CDR3: CASRGYEQYF; DNA: TGTGCCAGCCGGGGGTACGAGCAGTACTTC
size: .; D: .; V: TRBV19; J: TRBJ1-5; CDR3: CASTKDFSNQPQHF; DNA: TGTGCCAGTACCAAAGACTTTAGCAATCAGCCCCAGCATTTT
size: .; D: TRBD2; V: TRBV23-1; J: TRBJ2-1; CDR3: CASSQSKRGLAGDNSYNEQFF; DNA: TGCGCCAGCAGTCAATCGAAACGAGGACTAGCGGGAGACAACTCCTACAATGAGCAGTTCTTC
size: .; D: TRBD1; V: TRBV7-8; J: TRBJ2-3; CDR3: CASRTGERDTQYF; DNA: TGTGCCAGCAGAACAGGGGAGCGAGATACGCAGTATTTT
size: .; D: TRBD1; V: TRBV5-6; J: TRBJ1-6; CDR3: CASSLQGQGVTPLHF; DNA: TGTGCCAGCAGCTTGCAAGGACAGGGGGTTACACCCCTCCACTTT
size: few; D: TRBD1; V: TRBV28; J: TRBJ1-2; CDR3: CASSLGQAINYGYTF; DNA: TGTGCCAGCAGTCTGGGACAGGCAATTAACTATGGCTACACCTTC
size: .; D: .; V: TRBV25-1; J: TRBJ1-6; CDR3: CASSDSSRIIRGSPLHF; DNA: TGTGCCAGCAGTGATTCCTCCCGAATCATCAGGGGTTCACCCCTCCACTTT
size: .; D: TRBD2; V: TRBV28; J: TRBJ2-4; CDR3: CASSLAGGGLAKNIQYF; DNA: TGTGCCAGCAGTTTAGCGGGAGGGGGCCTAGCCAAAAACATTCAGTACTTC
size: .; D: .; V: TRBV10-3; J: TRBJ1-3; CDR3: CAIMGPNGSGNTIYF; DNA: TGTGCCATCATGGGTCCGAATGGAAGTGGAAACACCATATATTTT
size: .; D: .; V: TRBV7-9; J: TRBJ2-3; CDR3: CASSGGFSTDTQYF; DNA: TGTGCCAGCAGCGGGGGATTCAGCACAGATACGCAGTATTTT
size: .; D: .; V: TRBV19; J: TRBJ2-5; CDR3: CASSRWGLLAVEETQYF; DNA: TGTGCCAGTAGTAGGTGGGGTCTTTTAGCTGTTGAGGAGACCCAGTACTTC
size: .; D: .; V: TRBV19; J: TRBJ2-3; CDR3: CASSIAASTDTQYF; DNA: TGTGCCAGTAGTATAGCAGCTAGCACAGATACGCAGTATTTT
size: .; D: TRBD1; V: TRBV10-2; J: TRBJ1-2; CDR3: CASSPGQIYGYTF; DNA: TGCGCCAGCAGTCCGGGACAGATCTATGGCTACACCTTC
size: .; D: .; V: TRBV28; J: TRBJ1-3; CDR3: CASSFGVLGTIYF; DNA: TGTGCCAGCAGTTTCGGAGTCCTGGGCACCATATATTTT
size: .; D: TRBD1; V: TRBV11-2; J: TRBJ1-3; CDR3: CASSLQQGPGNTIYF; DNA: TGTGCCAGCAGCTTACAACAGGGGCCTGGAAACACCATATATTTT
size: .; D: .; V: TRBV7-9; J: TRBJ1-1; CDR3: CASSPMGNTEAFF; DNA: TGTGCCAGCAGCCCAATGGGGAACACTGAAGCTTTCTTT
size: .; D: .; V: TRBV12-3/TRBV12-4; J: TRBJ2-7; CDR3: CASQQNYEQYF; DNA: TGTGCCAGCCAACAGAACTACGAGCAGTACTTC
size: .; D: .; V: TRBV5-5; J: TRBJ2-1; CDR3: CASSPHNEQFF; DNA: TGTGCCAGCAGCCCTCACAATGAGCAGTTCTTC
size: .; D: TRBD1; V: TRBV6-5; J: TRBJ2-7; CDR3: CASSPRDSSYEQYF; DNA: TGTGCCAGCAGTCCCCGGGACAGCTCCTACGAGCAGTACTTC
size: .; D: .; V: TRBV27; J: TRBJ2-7; CDR3: CASSIRTDSSYEQYF; DNA: TGTGCCAGCAGTATCAGGACAGATTCCTCCTACGAGCAGTACTTC
size: .; D: .; V: TRBV24-1; J: TRBJ1-2; CDR3: CATSDDSIPNYGYTF; DNA: TGTGCCACCAGTGATGACAGCATACCTAACTATGGCTACACCTTC
size: .; D: .; V: TRBV27; J: TRBJ2-5; CDR3: CASSLSGGRAGETQYF; DNA: TGTGCCAGCAGTTTGAGCGGAGGTAGGGCTGGGGAGACCCAGTACTTC
size: .; D: .; V: TRBV30; J: TRBJ2-5; CDR3: CAWSIPSAGPLWETQYF; DNA: TGTGCCTGGAGTATTCCTTCGGCAGGGCCCTTATGGGAGACCCAGTACTTC
size: .; D: TRBD1; V: TRBV11-2; J: TRBJ2-5; CDR3: CASSSGTGGYQETQYF; DNA: TGTGCCAGCAGCTCGGGGACAGGGGGATACCAAGAGACCCAGTACTTC
size: few; D: .; V: TRBV27; J: TRBJ2-2; CDR3: CASSLRWEIGPGELFF; DNA: TGTGCCAGCAGTTTACGCTGGGAAATAGGTCCCGGGGAGCTGTTTTTT
size: .; D: .; V: TRBV19; J: TRBJ2-2; CDR3: CASSMFSTGELFF; DNA: TGTGCCAGTAGTATGTTCAGCACCGGGGAGCTGTTTTTT
size: .; D: TRBD1; V: TRBV3-1/TRBV3-2; J: TRBJ1-1; CDR3: CASSLGTGGAGAFF; DNA: TGTGCCAGCAGCCTCGGGACAGGGGGCGCGGGAGCTTTCTTT
size: .; D: .; V: TRBV11-2; J: TRBJ1-1; CDR3: CASSLGVNTEAFF; DNA: TGTGCCAGCAGCTTAGGGGTGAACACTGAAGCTTTCTTT
size: .; D: .; V: TRBV6-2/TRBV6-3; J: TRBJ1-1; CDR3: CASSWRGMNTEAFF; DNA: TGTGCCAGCAGTTGGAGAGGGATGAACACTGAAGCTTTCTTT
size: .; D: .; V: TRBV19; J: TRBJ2-7; CDR3: CASSIPPWGEQYF; DNA: TGTGCCAGTAGTATCCCCCCTTGGGGAGAGCAGTACTTC
size: .; D: .; V: TRBV11-2; J: TRBJ2-5; CDR3: CASSLGDWEETQYF; DNA: TGTGCCAGCAGCTTGGGGGACTGGGAAGAGACCCAGTACTTC
size: .; D: TRBD1; V: TRBV7-3; J: TRBJ2-5; CDR3: CASSPTGDRGETQYF; DNA: TGTGCCAGCAGCCCTACCGGGGACAGGGGAGAGACCCAGTACTTC
size: .; D: TRBD1; V: TRBV7-2; J: TRBJ2-5; CDR3: CASSPGQKETQYF; DNA: TGTGCCAGCAGTCCGGGACAGAAAGAGACCCAGTACTTC
size: .; D: TRBD2; V: TRBV19; J: TRBJ2-1; CDR3: CASSPWGGYNEQFF; DNA: TGTGCCAGTAGTCCCTGGGGGGGCTACAATGAGCAGTTCTTC
size: .; D: .; V: TRBV5-1; J: TRBJ2-7; CDR3: CASRTGVNYEQYF; DNA: TGCGCCAGCAGGACTGGCGTAAACTACGAGCAGTACTTC
size: few; D: .; V: TRBV28; J: TRBJ2-7; CDR3: CASSLYGGAYEQYF; DNA: TGTGCCAGCAGTTTATACGGCGGAGCCTACGAGCAGTACTTC
size: few; D: .; V: TRBV3-1/TRBV3-2; J: TRBJ1-3; CDR3: CASSPRDAGNTIYF; DNA: TGTGCCAGCAGCCCCCGGGACGCAGGAAACACCATATATTTT
size: .; D: .; V: TRBV2; J: TRBJ1-3; CDR3: CASSEALGGTEDTIYF; DNA: TGTGCCAGCAGTGAAGCGCTCGGGGGGACGGAAGACACCATATATTTT
size: .; D: .; V: TRBV5-1; J: TRBJ1-1; CDR3: CASSFWTDDTEAFF; DNA: TGCGCCAGCAGCTTTTGGACAGATGACACTGAAGCTTTCTTT
size: .; D: .; V: TRBV6-1; J: TRBJ1-5; CDR3: CASSEPGQPQHF; DNA: TGTGCCAGCAGTGAACCCGGTCAGCCCCAGCATTTT
size: .; D: .; V: TRBV4-2; J: TRBJ2-7; CDR3: CASSRGQDSSYEQYF; DNA: TGTGCCAGCAGCAGAGGCCAGGACAGCTCCTACGAGCAGTACTTC
size: .; D: .; V: TRBV27; J: TRBJ1-2; CDR3: CASRRGGDYGYTF; DNA: TGTGCCAGCCGCCGGGGGGGGGACTATGGCTACACCTTC
size: .; D: TRBD1; V: TRBV9; J: TRBJ2-5; CDR3: CASSPGGQGQETQYF; DNA: TGTGCCAGCAGCCCTGGGGGACAGGGCCAAGAGACCCAGTACTTC
size: .; D: TRBD1; V: TRBV5-1; J: TRBJ2-7; CDR3: CASSAAVRTGGDEQYF; DNA: TGCGCCAGCAGCGCCGCTGTACGGACAGGGGGCGACGAGCAGTACTTC
size: .; D: TRBD2; V: TRBV19; J: TRBJ2-5; CDR3: CASSTSGRETQYF; DNA: TGTGCCAGCTCGACTAGCGGGAGAGAGACCCAGTACTTC
size: .; D: TRBD2; V: TRBV4-3; J: TRBJ2-5; CDR3: CASSQDLGGVGETQYF; DNA: TGCGCCAGCAGCCAAGATCTCGGGGGGGTGGGAGAGACCCAGTACTTC